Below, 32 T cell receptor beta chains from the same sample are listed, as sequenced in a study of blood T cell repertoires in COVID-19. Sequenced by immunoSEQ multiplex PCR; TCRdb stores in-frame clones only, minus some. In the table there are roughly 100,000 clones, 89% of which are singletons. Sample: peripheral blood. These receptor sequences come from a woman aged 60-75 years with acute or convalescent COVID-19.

The CDR3 DNA is TGTGCCAGCAGTTCATATAGGGAGACAGGGACCTACGAGCAGTACTTC. Protein: CASSSYRETGTYEQYF. The rearrangement joins TRBV6-5 to TRBJ2-7; 7 bases align to TRBD1. The junction had 11 bases not matched to a gene; V was cut back by 4 bases and J by 2 bases. Germline lookup yields CDR1 MNHEY and CDR2 SVGAGI. The CDR3 consists of 16 residues.

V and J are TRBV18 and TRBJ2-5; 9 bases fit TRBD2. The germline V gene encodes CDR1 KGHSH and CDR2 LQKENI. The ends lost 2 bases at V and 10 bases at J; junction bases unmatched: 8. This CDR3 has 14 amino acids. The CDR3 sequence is CASSPASGTFDQYF. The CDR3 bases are TGTGCCAGCTCACCAGCTAGCGGGACCTTCGACCAGTACTTC.

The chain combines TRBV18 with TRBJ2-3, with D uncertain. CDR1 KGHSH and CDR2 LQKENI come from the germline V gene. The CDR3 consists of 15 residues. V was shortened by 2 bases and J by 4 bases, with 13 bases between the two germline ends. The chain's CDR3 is CASSPTSDFADTQYF. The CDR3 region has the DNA TGTGCCAGCTCACCAACCAGTGATTTCGCAGATACGCAGTATTTT.

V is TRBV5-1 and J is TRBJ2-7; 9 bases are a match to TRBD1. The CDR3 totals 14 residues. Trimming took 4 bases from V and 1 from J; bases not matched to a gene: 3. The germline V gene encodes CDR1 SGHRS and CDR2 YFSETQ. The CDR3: CASSKQGASYEQYF. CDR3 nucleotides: TGCGCCAGCAGCAAACAGGGGGCTTCCTACGAGCAGTACTTC.

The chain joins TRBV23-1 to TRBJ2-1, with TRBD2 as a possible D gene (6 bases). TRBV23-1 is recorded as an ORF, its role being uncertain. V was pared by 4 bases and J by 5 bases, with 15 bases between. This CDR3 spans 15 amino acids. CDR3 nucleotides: TGCGCCAGCAGTCTTGACGGGAGAAAAGACAATGAGCAGTTCTTC. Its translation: CASSLDGRKDNEQFF.

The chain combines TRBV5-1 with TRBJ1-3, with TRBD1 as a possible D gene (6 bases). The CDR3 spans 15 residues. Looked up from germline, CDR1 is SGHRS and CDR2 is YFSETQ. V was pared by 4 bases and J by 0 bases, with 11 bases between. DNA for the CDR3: TGCGCCAGCAGCCCAGGGGTGTTCTCTGGAAACACCATATATTTT. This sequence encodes CASSPGVFSGNTIYF.

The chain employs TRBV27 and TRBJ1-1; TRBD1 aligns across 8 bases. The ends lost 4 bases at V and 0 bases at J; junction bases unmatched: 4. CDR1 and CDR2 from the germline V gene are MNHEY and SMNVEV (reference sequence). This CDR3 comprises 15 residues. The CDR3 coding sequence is TGTGCCAGCAGTTCGGACAGGGCGGTGAACACTGAAGCTTTCTTT. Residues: CASSSDRAVNTEAFF.

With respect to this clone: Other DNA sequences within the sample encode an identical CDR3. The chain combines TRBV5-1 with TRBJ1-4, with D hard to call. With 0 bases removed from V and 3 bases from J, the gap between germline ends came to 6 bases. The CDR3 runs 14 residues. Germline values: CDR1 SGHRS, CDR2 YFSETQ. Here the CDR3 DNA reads TGCGCCAGCAGCTTGGGGGGAGCTAATGAAAAACTGTTTTTT. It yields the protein CASSLGGANEKLFF.

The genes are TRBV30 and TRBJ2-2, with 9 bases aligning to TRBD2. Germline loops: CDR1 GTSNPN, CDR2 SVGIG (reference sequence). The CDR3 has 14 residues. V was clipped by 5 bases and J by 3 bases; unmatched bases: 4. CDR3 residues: CAWSRLADTGELFF. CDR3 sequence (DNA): TGTGCCTGGTCAAGACTAGCGGACACCGGGGAGCTGTTTTTT.

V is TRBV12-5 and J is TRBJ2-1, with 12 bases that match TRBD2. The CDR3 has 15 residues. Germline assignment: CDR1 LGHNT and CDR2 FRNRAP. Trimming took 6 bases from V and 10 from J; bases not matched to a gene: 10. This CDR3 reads CASGRTSGALWEQFF. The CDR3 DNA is TGTGCTAGTGGGCGGACTAGCGGGGCCCTTTGGGAGCAGTTCTTC.

CDR3 amino acids: CASSESARGNTIYF. The CDR3 DNA reads TGTGCCAGCAGTGAGAGTGCTAGGGGAAACACCATATATTTT. The chain combines TRBV2 with TRBJ1-3, with D unresolved. The ends were cut back, 3 bases at V and 4 bases at J, with 10 bases in the middle. This CDR3 contains 14 residues. Germline CDR1 is SNHLY and CDR2 is FYNNEI.

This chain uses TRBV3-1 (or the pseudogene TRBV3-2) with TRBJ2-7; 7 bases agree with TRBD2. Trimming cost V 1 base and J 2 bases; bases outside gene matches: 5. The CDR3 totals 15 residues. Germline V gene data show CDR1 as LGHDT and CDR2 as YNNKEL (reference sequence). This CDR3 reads CASSQAASGAYEQYF. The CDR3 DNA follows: TGTGCCAGCAGCCAAGCGGCGAGCGGGGCCTACGAGCAGTACTTC.

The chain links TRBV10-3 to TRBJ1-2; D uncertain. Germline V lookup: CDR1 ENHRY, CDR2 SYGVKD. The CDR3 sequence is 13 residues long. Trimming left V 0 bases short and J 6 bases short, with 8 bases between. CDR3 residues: CAISESILDGYTF. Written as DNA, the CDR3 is TGTGCCATCAGTGAGTCGATATTAGATGGCTACACCTTC.

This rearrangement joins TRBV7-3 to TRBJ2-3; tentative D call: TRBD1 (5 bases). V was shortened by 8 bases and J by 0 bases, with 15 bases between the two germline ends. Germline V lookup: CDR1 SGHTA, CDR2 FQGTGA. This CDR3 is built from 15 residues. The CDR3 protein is CASARRTTSTDTQYF. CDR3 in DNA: TGTGCCAGCGCCCGGCGGACAACGAGCACAGATACGCAGTATTTT.

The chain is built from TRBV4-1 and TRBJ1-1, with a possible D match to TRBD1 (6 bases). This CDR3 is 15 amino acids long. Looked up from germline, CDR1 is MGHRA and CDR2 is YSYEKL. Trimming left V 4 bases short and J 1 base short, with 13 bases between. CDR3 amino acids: CASSRTTGGNTEAFF. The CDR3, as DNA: TGCGCCAGCAGCCGAACGACAGGAGGGAACACTGAAGCTTTCTTT.

The CDR3 is CASGSRGRGFGELFF. CDR3 bases: TGTGCTAGTGGTTCCAGGGGCCGAGGGTTCGGGGAGCTGTTTTTT. This chain connects TRBV12-5 to TRBJ2-2; the D gene is possibly TRBD1 (6 bases). There are 15 residues in the CDR3. Germline assignment: CDR1 LGHNT and CDR2 FRNRAP. The germline V and J ends were trimmed by 4 bases and 7 bases, with 16 bases remaining between them.

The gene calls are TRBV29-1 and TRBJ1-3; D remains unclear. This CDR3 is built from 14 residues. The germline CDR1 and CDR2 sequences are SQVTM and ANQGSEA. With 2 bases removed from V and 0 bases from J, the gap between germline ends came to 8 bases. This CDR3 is CSVEPADSGNTIYF. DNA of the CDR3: TGCAGCGTTGAACCCGCGGACTCTGGAAACACCATATATTTT.

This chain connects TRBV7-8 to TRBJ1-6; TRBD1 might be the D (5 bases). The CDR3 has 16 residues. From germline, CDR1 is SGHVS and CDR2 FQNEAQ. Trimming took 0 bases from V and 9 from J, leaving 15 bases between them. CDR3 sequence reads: CASSLAMSGGSSPLHF. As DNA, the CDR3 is TGTGCCAGCAGCTTAGCGATGAGCGGGGGGAGTTCACCCCTCCACTTT.

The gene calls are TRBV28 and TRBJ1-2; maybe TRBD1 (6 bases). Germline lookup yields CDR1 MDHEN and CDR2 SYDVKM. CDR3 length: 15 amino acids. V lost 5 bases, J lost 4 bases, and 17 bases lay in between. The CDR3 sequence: CASSPPDRLFYGYTF. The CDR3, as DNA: TGTGCCAGCAGTCCCCCGGACAGACTTTTCTATGGCTACACCTTC.

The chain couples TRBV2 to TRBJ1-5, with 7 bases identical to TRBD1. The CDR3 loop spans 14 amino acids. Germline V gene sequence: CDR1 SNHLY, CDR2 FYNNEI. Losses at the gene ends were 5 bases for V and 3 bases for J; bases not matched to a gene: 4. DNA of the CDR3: TGTGCCAGCAGTTCGGGACAGTTCAATCAGCCCCAGCATTTT. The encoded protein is CASSSGQFNQPQHF.

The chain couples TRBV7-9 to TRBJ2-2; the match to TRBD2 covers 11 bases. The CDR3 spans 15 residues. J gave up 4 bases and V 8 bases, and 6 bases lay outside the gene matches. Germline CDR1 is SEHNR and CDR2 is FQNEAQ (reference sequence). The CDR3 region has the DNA TGTGCCAGCCTTCTAGCGGGAGGTAGCACCGGGGAGCTGTTTTTT. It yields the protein CASLLAGGSTGELFF.

CDR3 nucleotides: TGTGCCACCGGGGACAGGGTATCAAATCAGCCCCAGCATTTT. Residues: CATGDRVSNQPQHF. The chain carries TRBV19 and TRBJ1-5, with TRBD1 matching over 9 bases. Germline V lookup: CDR1 LNHDA, CDR2 SQIVND (reference sequence). J gave up 4 bases and V 10 bases, and 8 bases lay outside the gene matches. The CDR3 length is 14 residues.

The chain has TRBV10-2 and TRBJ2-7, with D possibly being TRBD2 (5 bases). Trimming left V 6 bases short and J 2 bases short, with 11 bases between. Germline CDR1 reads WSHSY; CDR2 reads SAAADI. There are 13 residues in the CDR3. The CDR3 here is CASRLGSPYEQYF. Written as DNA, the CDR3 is TGCGCCAGCAGACTAGGGTCCCCCTACGAGCAGTACTTC.

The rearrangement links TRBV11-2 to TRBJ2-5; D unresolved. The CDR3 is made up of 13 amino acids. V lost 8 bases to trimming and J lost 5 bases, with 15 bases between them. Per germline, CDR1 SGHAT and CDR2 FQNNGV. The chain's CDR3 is CASRARVQETQYF. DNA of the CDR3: TGTGCCAGCCGTGCTAGAGTGCAGGAGACCCAGTACTTC.

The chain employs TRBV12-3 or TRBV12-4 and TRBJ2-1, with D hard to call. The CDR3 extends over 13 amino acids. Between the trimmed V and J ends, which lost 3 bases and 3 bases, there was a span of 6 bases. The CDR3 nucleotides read TGTGCCAGCAGTTTTTATCTCTACAATGAGCAGTTCTTC. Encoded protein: CASSFYLYNEQFF.

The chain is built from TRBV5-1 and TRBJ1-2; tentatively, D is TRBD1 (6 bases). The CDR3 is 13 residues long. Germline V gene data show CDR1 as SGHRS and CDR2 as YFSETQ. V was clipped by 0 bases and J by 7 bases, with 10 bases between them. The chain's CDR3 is CASSLAEGGGYTF. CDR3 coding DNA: TGCGCCAGCAGCTTGGCGGAAGGGGGTGGCTACACCTTC. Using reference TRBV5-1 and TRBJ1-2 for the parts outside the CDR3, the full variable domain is KAGVTQTPRYLIKTRGQQVTLSCSPISGHRSVSWYQQTPGQGLQFLFEYFSETQRNKGNFPGRFSGRQFSNSRSEMNVSTLELGDSALYLCASSLAEGGGYTFGSGTRLTVV.

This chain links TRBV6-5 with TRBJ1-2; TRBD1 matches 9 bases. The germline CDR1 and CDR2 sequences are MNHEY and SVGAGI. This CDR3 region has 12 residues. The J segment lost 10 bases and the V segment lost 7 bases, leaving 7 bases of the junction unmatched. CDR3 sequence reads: CASTPNRGHYTF. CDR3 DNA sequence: TGTGCCAGCACCCCGAACAGGGGGCACTACACCTTC.

The CDR3 loop reads CASSQPDREQETQYF. As DNA, the CDR3 is TGCGCCAGCAGCCAACCCGACAGGGAGCAAGAGACCCAGTACTTC. The rearrangement links TRBV4-1 to TRBJ2-5, with TRBD1 identical over 7 bases. The CDR3 has 15 amino acids. Losses at the gene ends were 2 bases for V and 2 bases for J; bases not matched to a gene: 5. CDR1 and CDR2 (germline): MGHRA, YSYEKL.

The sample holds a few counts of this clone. This CDR3 is CASSQDGLAGGPDTQYF. DNA of the CDR3: TGTGCCAGCAGCCAAGATGGACTAGCGGGAGGTCCAGATACGCAGTATTTT. The rearrangement uses TRBV4-2 and TRBJ2-3; 14 bases map to TRBD2. V shed 0 bases and J 4 bases; nucleotides not matched to a gene: 3. Germline V gene data show CDR1 as LGHNA and CDR2 as YNFKEQ. The CDR3 loop spans 17 amino acids.

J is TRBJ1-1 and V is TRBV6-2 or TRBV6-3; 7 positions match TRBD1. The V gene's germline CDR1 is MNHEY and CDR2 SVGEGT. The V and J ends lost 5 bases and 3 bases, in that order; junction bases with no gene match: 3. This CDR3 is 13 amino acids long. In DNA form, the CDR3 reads TGTGCCAGCAGTACTGGACAGGACACTGAAGCTTTCTTT. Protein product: CASSTGQDTEAFF.

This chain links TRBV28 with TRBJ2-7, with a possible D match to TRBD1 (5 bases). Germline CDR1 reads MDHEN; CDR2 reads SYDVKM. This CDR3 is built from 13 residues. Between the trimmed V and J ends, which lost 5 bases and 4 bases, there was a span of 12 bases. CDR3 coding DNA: TGTGCCAGCAGTCTATCCGACAGTTACGAGCAGTACTTC. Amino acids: CASSLSDSYEQYF.

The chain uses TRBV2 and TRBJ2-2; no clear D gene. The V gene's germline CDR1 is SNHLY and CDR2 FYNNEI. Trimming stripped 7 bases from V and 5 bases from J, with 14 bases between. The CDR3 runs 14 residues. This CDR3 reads CASTEFSSTGELFF. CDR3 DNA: TGTGCCAGCACTGAGTTTTCGAGTACCGGGGAGCTGTTTTTT.